A single sample gave rise to the 32 T cell receptor beta chains below, sequenced in a study of blood T cell repertoires in COVID-19. Profiling relied on immunoSEQ multiplex PCR, and the TCRdb table lists in-frame clones only, not all of them. The data contain over 50,000 clones, about 82% of them singletons. The source material was peripheral blood. These receptors originate from a man between 65 and 80 years old with acute or convalescent COVID-19.

V usage is TRBV7-8 and J usage is TRBJ1-2; D is unresolved. Germline V gene sequence: CDR1 SGHVS, CDR2 FQNEAQ. The CDR3 contains 14 residues. Between the trimmed V and J ends, which lost 0 bases and 0 bases, there was a span of 5 bases. The CDR3 DNA is TGTGCCAGCAGCTTAGCGGAGACTAACTATGGCTACACCTTC. It codes for CASSLAETNYGYTF.

This clone was seen a handful of times. J is TRBJ1-5 and V is TRBV6-5; tentatively, D is TRBD1 (5 bases). Germline V CDR1 and CDR2: MNHEY, SVGAGI. V was trimmed by 7 bases and J by 6 bases, leaving 13 bases between them. The CDR3 contains 13 residues. The CDR3 region has the DNA TGTGCCAGCAAAGTGGCAGGGCTTCAGCCCCAGCATTTT. Its translation is CASKVAGLQPQHF.

This clone is a singleton in its sample. This chain joins TRBV7-2 and TRBJ1-1; D is unclear. This CDR3 region has 15 residues. Per the germline V gene, CDR1 is SGHTA and CDR2 is FQGNSA. V shed 5 bases and J shed 5 bases, with 18 bases lying between them. CDR3: CASSAFLTGRTEAFF. CDR3 sequence (DNA): TGTGCCAGCAGCGCGTTTTTGACGGGGAGGACTGAAGCTTTCTTT.

The V gene is TRBV19, the J gene TRBJ2-6; D perhaps matches TRBD2 (6 bases). CDR3 length: 15 residues. V dropped 3 bases and J dropped 0 bases, with 6 bases sitting between them. The germline CDR1 and CDR2 sequences are LNHDA and SQIVND (reference sequence). As DNA, the CDR3 is TGTGCCAGTAGTATGGGAGGCTCTGGGGCCAACGTCCTGACTTTC. Translation: CASSMGGSGANVLTF.

The chain is built from TRBV5-1 and TRBJ2-5, with 9 bases matching TRBD2. Germline assignment: CDR1 SGHRS and CDR2 YFSETQ. The CDR3 has 15 residues. The V gene end was trimmed by 6 bases and the J gene end by 4 bases; junction bases not matched to a gene: 10. The CDR3 here is CASTRGAGGLETQYF. CDR3 DNA: TGCGCCAGCACCCGCGGGGCGGGGGGGCTAGAGACCCAGTACTTC. The complete variable domain, with remaining parts taken from reference TRBV5-1 and TRBJ2-5, reads KAGVTQTPRYLIKTRGQQVTLSCSPISGHRSVSWYQQTPGQGLQFLFEYFSETQRNKGNFPGRFSGRQFSNSRSEMNVSTLELGDSALYLCASTRGAGGLETQYFGPGTRLLVL.

V and J are TRBV27 and TRBJ2-3, with 7 positions matching TRBD2. This CDR3 has 16 amino acids. Germline V CDR1 and CDR2: MNHEY, SMNVEV (reference sequence). Unmatched junction bases numbered 10, after V lost 1 base and J lost 6 bases. The CDR3 coding sequence is TGTGCCAGCAGTTTATGGCCGGGACTAACGGGGGATACGCAGTATTTT. This encodes CASSLWPGLTGDTQYF.

This chain connects TRBV27 to TRBJ2-7; D uncertain. There are 12 residues in the CDR3. V was pared by 5 bases and J by 4 bases, with 9 bases between. CDR1 and CDR2 from the germline V gene are MNHEY and SMNVEV (reference sequence). Here the CDR3 reads CASSPLGYEQYF. In DNA form, the CDR3 reads TGTGCCAGCAGTCCCCTCGGGTACGAGCAGTACTTC.

V is TRBV6-5 and J is TRBJ1-3; D gene unclear. The CDR3 loop spans 16 amino acids. Germline values: CDR1 MNHEY, CDR2 SVGAGI. Trimming shortened V by 0 bases and J by 2 bases, and 11 bases separated the two germline ends. The CDR3 DNA sequence: TGTGCCAGCAGTTACTCAAGCCTACCCACTGGAAACACCATATATTTT. This sequence encodes CASSYSSLPTGNTIYF.

The chain recombines TRBV2 with TRBJ2-1, with D possibly TRBD2 on 7 matching bases. V shed 8 bases and J shed 8 bases, with 25 bases lying between them. This CDR3 contains 16 residues. CDR1 is SNHLY and CDR2 is FYNNEI in the germline V gene. The CDR3 spells CASDWGGSGAIHEQFF. CDR3 coding DNA: TGTGCCAGCGATTGGGGGGGCAGCGGGGCGATACATGAGCAGTTCTTC.

About this clone itself: The sample carries other DNA sequences with the same CDR3. The CDR3 sequence is CASNARDRGLYGYTF. The CDR3 nucleotides are TGTGCCAGCAACGCCAGGGACAGGGGGCTTTATGGCTACACCTTC. The V call is TRBV21-1, the J call TRBJ1-2; TRBD1, the D gene given by the table, was not confirmed from the DNA. TRBV21-1 is described as a pseudogene. The length of the CDR3 is 15 residues.

A single count supports this clone. The V gene is TRBV6-5, the J gene TRBJ1-6; D possibly corresponds to TRBD1 (6 bases). From germline, CDR1 is MNHEY and CDR2 SVGAGI. Trimming took 6 bases from V and 10 from J, leaving 13 bases between them. The CDR3 extends over 13 amino acids. The CDR3 nucleotides read TGTGCCAGCAGAAGGGGGGGTGGCTCACCCCTCCACTTT. It yields the protein CASRRGGGSPLHF.

The rearrangement uses TRBV2 and TRBJ2-7, with TRBD2 matching 10 bases. Germline loops: CDR1 SNHLY, CDR2 FYNNEI. V shed 8 bases, J shed 2 bases, and the junction held 6 bases outside the gene matches. This CDR3 region has 14 residues. This CDR3 reads CASLSGGDPYEQYF. CDR3 nucleotides: TGTGCCAGCCTGAGCGGGGGGGATCCCTACGAGCAGTACTTC.

The chain links TRBV18 to TRBJ1-1, with D possibly TRBD1 on 5 matching bases. CDR1 is KGHSH and CDR2 is LQKENI in the germline V gene. The CDR3 consists of 13 residues. V lost 4 bases to trimming and J lost 3 bases, with 9 bases between them. The CDR3 here is CASSQGRDTEAFF. The CDR3 nucleotides are TGTGCCAGCTCACAGGGCAGGGACACTGAAGCTTTCTTT.

This chain uses TRBV5-6 with TRBJ2-5, with TRBD2 identical over 7 bases. The germline V gene encodes CDR1 SGHDT and CDR2 YYEEEE. Unmatched junction bases numbered 2, after V lost 4 bases and J lost 2 bases. The CDR3 runs 13 residues. Here the CDR3 DNA reads TGTGCCAGCAGCGCGCGGGGGCAAGAGACCCAGTACTTC. Translated: CASSARGQETQYF.

The chain employs TRBV5-1 and TRBJ1-6; D is ambiguous. CDR1 is SGHRS and CDR2 is YFSETQ in the germline V gene. This CDR3 has 17 residues. Trimming stripped 5 bases from V and 5 bases from J, with 20 bases between. CDR3 DNA sequence: TGCGCCAGCAGTTCCGGCCCCGATAAGGGAGATAATTCACCCCTCCACTTT. Translating gives CASSSGPDKGDNSPLHF. Combining the CDR3 with reference TRBV5-1 and TRBJ1-6 gives the whole variable domain KAGVTQTPRYLIKTRGQQVTLSCSPISGHRSVSWYQQTPGQGLQFLFEYFSETQRNKGNFPGRFSGRQFSNSRSEMNVSTLELGDSALYLCASSSGPDKGDNSPLHFGNGTRLTVT.

V gene TRBV19 combines with J gene TRBJ2-1; 8 bases fit TRBD2. This CDR3 comprises 15 residues. Germline-derived CDR1 and CDR2 are LNHDA and SQIVND (reference sequence). The CDR3 spells CASATGRGVINEQFF. Here the CDR3 DNA reads TGTGCGTCCGCGACGGGGCGGGGGGTAATCAATGAGCAGTTCTTC.

The J gene is TRBJ1-2, the V gene TRBV25-1; D uncertain. CDR1 and CDR2 (germline): MGHDK, SYGVNS. The CDR3 is 11 amino acids. V lost 6 bases and J lost 2, with 4 bases in between. The CDR3 reads CASSRNYGYTF. CDR3 nucleotides: TGTGCCAGCAGCAGGAACTATGGCTACACCTTC.

The J gene is TRBJ2-1, the V gene TRBV29-1; TRBD2 matches at 16 bases. There are 12 residues in the CDR3. The junction had 2 bases not matched to a gene; V was cut back by 8 bases and J by 10 bases. From germline, CDR1 is SQVTM and CDR2 ANQGSEA. Here the CDR3 reads CSSGLAGGEQFF. Written as DNA, the CDR3 is TGCAGCTCGGGACTAGCGGGGGGGGAGCAGTTCTTC.

This chain uses TRBV2 with TRBJ2-2; TRBD1 is a possible D gene (5 bases). Germline CDR1 is SNHLY and CDR2 is FYNNEI. This CDR3 region has 14 residues. Trimming stripped 7 bases from V and 3 bases from J, with 12 bases between. The CDR3 nucleotides read TGTGCCAGCATAGCCATGGGGCACACCGGGGAGCTGTTTTTT. Its translation: CASIAMGHTGELFF.

This rearrangement joins TRBV6-5 to TRBJ1-6, with a tentative D call TRBD1 (5 bases). Trimming took off 8 bases at V and 5 bases at J, with 10 bases between the two ends. CDR3 length: 13 amino acids. The germline gives CDR1 MNHEY, CDR2 SVGAGI. Here the CDR3 DNA reads TGTGCCAGCTGGGGGGGTGATAATTCACCCCTCCACTTT. It encodes CASWGGDNSPLHF.

This clone was counted a few times. The chain has TRBV2 and TRBJ1-6; D gene unclear. CDR3 length: 14 residues. The germline V gene encodes CDR1 SNHLY and CDR2 FYNNEI. Trimming shortened V by 7 bases and J by 7 bases, and 14 bases separated the two germline ends. CDR3: CASTPEVQNSPLHF. The CDR3 DNA sequence: TGTGCCAGCACCCCCGAAGTACAAAATTCACCCCTCCACTTT.

This clone was seen a handful of times. The rearrangement joins TRBV28 to TRBJ2-7, with 8 bases matching TRBD1. V dropped 0 bases and J dropped 3; count of bases not matched to a gene: 4. Germline CDR1 is MDHEN and CDR2 is SYDVKM. The CDR3 has 15 amino acids. CDR3 DNA sequence: TGTGCCAGCAGTTTATGGACAGGGGCCTACTACGAGCAGTACTTC. The encoded protein is CASSLWTGAYYEQYF.

This clone appeared a single time. V is TRBV4-2 and J is TRBJ2-3; 10 nucleotides align to TRBD1. V lost 7 bases to trimming and J lost 6 bases; unmatched junction nucleotides: 10. The CDR3 is made up of 15 amino acids. Per germline, CDR1 LGHNA and CDR2 YNFKEQ. Here the CDR3 reads CASTGTGAYGDTQYF. The CDR3 DNA is TGTGCCAGCACAGGGACAGGGGCCTACGGGGATACGCAGTATTTT.

This clone has only one observation. This rearrangement joins TRBV3-1 (or the pseudogene TRBV3-2) to TRBJ1-2, with unresolved D. Germline CDR1 is LGHDT and CDR2 is YNNKEL (reference sequence). Trimming took off 4 bases at V and 1 base at J, with 7 bases between the two ends. The CDR3 totals 13 residues. This CDR3 is CASSPLFNYGYTF. The CDR3 nucleotides are TGTGCCAGCAGCCCCCTCTTTAACTATGGCTACACCTTC.

The V call is TRBV9, the J call TRBJ1-1; 11 positions agree with TRBD1. Trimming took 4 bases from V and 5 from J; bases not matched to a gene: 7. The CDR3 consists of 15 residues. Germline V gene lookup returns CDR1 SGDLS and CDR2 YYNGEE. CDR3 region: CASSTGTGGGTEAFF. As DNA, the CDR3 is TGTGCCAGCAGCACGGGGACAGGGGGTGGTACTGAAGCTTTCTTT.

This clone was observed a few times. Germline and junction disagree at one end, which may indicate a read error. The chain employs TRBV5-5 and TRBJ1-1; 7 bases are a match to TRBD1. This CDR3 comprises 14 residues. Germline V gene lookup returns CDR1 SGHKS and CDR2 YYEKEE (reference sequence). CDR3 DNA sequence: TGTGCCAGCAGGTTGGGGAGGGGGCGGACTGAAGCTTTCTTT. Translation gives CASRLGRGRTEAFF.

The chain carries TRBV2 and TRBJ1-2; 8 bases align to TRBD1. The germline CDR1 and CDR2 sequences are SNHLY and FYNNEI. The CDR3 spans 13 residues. V shed 10 bases and J 7 bases; nucleotides not matched to a gene: 11. The CDR3 protein is CATRAGQGSGYTF. The DNA for the CDR3 is TGTGCCACCCGGGCTGGACAGGGATCTGGCTACACCTTC.

This chain links TRBV5-6 with TRBJ2-5, with TRBD2 as a possible D gene (7 bases). The V gene lost 0 bases and the J gene lost 5 bases, with 17 bases spanning the gap. This CDR3 is 16 amino acids long. The germline V gene encodes CDR1 SGHDT and CDR2 YYEEEE. The CDR3: CASSLVGGAYPETQYF. CDR3 DNA sequence: TGTGCCAGCAGCTTGGTGGGGGGGGCGTATCCGGAGACCCAGTACTTC.

The V and J genes are TRBV5-1 and TRBJ1-1, with 9 bases that match TRBD1. The CDR3 contains 16 residues. J gave up 0 bases and V 4 bases, and 7 bases lay outside the gene matches. The germline CDR1 and CDR2 sequences are SGHRS and YFSETQ. The CDR3 DNA reads as TGCGCCAGCAGCCCTCGGGACAGGGACATGAACACTGAAGCTTTCTTT. This gives the protein CASSPRDRDMNTEAFF.

This clone has only one observation. The chain joins TRBV18 to TRBJ2-1; a possible D gene is TRBD1 (6 bases). CDR1 is KGHSH and CDR2 is LQKENI in the germline V gene. The CDR3 contains 14 residues. Trimming left V 0 bases short and J 7 bases short, with 10 bases between. The CDR3 bases are TGTGCCAGCTCACCACCGTCAGGGGTGAATGAGCAGTTCTTC. Protein: CASSPPSGVNEQFF.

The chain couples TRBV19 to TRBJ2-1, with 10 bases fitting TRBD2. J was trimmed by 0 bases and V by 7 bases; bases with no gene match: 6. The CDR3 consists of 16 residues. Germline CDR1 reads LNHDA; CDR2 reads SQIVND (reference sequence). As DNA, the CDR3 is TGTGCCAGTACGAGCGGGGGGGCCCGCTCCTACAATGAGCAGTTCTTC. Translating gives CASTSGGARSYNEQFF.

This clone was observed a few times. The CDR3 nucleotides read TGTGCCAGCAGTGAAATAGCTCTGAACACTGAAGCTTTCTTT. Amino acid sequence: CASSEIALNTEAFF. The gene calls are TRBV6-1 and TRBJ1-1; D gene unclear. Trimming shortened V by 2 bases and J by 0 bases, and 7 bases separated the two germline ends. Germline CDR1 reads MNHNS; CDR2 reads SASEGT. There are 14 residues in the CDR3.